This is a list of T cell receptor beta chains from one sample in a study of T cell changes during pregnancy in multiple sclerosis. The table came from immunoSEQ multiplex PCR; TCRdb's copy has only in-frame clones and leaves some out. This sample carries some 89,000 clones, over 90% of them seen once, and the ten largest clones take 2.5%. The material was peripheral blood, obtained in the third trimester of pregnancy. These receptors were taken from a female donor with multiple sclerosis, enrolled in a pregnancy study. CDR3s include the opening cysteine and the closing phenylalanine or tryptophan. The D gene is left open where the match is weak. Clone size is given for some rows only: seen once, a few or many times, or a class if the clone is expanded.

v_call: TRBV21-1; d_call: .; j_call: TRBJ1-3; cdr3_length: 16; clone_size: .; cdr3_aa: CASSKNTENSGNTIYF; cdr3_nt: TGTGCCAGCAGCAAAAATACTGAAAACTCTGGAAACACCATATATTTT
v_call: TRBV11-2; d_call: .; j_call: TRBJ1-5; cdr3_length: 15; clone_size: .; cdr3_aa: CASSHSQGSNQPQHF; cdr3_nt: TGTGCCAGCAGCCACTCCCAGGGTAGTAATCAGCCCCAGCATTTT
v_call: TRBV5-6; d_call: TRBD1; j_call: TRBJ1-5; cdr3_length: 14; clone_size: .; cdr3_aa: CASSLGTGSQPQHF; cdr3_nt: TGTGCCAGCAGCTTGGGGACAGGCAGTCAGCCCCAGCATTTT
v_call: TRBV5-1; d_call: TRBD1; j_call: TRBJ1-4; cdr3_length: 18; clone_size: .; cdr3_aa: CASTRGDRGDATNEKLFF; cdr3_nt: TGCGCCAGCACGCGGGGGGACAGGGGCGACGCAACTAATGAAAAACTGTTTTTT
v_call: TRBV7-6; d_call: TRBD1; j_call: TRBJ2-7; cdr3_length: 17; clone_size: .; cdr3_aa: CASSLEGRDRSSYEQYF; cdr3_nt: TGTGCCAGCAGCTTAGAGGGAAGGGACAGAAGCTCCTACGAGCAGTACTTC
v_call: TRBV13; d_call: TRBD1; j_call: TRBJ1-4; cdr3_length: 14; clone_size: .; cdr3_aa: CASSQSRGLEKLFF; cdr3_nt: TGTGCCAGCAGCCAGAGCAGGGGGTTGGAAAAACTGTTTTTT
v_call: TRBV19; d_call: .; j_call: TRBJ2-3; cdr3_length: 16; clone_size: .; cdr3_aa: CASSILPGGSTDTQYF; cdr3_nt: TGTGCCAGTAGTATTTTGCCAGGGGGGTCGACAGATACGCAGTATTTT
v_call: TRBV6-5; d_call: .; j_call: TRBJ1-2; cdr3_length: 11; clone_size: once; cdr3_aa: CATYQGYGYTF; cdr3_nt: TGTGCCACCTATCAGGGGTATGGCTACACCTTC
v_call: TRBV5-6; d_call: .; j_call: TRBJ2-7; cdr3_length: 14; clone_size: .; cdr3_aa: CASLRGTAGSEQYF; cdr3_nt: TGTGCCAGCCTGCGGGGCACCGCGGGGAGCGAGCAGTACTTC
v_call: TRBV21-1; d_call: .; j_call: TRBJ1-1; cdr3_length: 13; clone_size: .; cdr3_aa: CASSGHPNTEAFF; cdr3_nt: TGTGCCAGCAGTGGACACCCGAACACTGAAGCTTTCTTT
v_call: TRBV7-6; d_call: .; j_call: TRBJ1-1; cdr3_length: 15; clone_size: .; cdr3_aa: CASSLKTERDTEAFF; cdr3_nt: TGTGCCAGCAGCCTCAAGACAGAACGGGACACTGAAGCTTTCTTT
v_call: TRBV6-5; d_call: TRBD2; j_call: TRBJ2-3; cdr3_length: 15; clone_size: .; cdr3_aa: CASRSGLALGNTQYF; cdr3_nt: TGTGCCAGCAGGTCGGGACTAGCGCTAGGGAATACGCAGTATTTT
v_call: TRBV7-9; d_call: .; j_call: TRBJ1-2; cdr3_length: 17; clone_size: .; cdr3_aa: CASSLVPPGRRAGGYTF; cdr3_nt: TGTGCCAGCAGCTTAGTCCCCCCCGGCCGTCGCGCGGGCGGCTACACCTTC
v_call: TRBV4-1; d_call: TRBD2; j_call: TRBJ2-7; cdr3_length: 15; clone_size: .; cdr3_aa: CASSQDASGVYEQYF; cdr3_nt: TGCGCCAGCAGCCAAGACGCTAGCGGGGTCTACGAGCAGTACTTC
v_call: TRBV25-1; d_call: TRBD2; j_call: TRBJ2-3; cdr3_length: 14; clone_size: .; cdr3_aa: CASGLAGSTDTQYF; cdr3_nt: TGTGCCAGCGGACTAGCGGGTAGCACAGATACGCAGTATTTT
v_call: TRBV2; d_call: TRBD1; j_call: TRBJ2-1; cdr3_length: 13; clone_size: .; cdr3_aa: CSVTGGTYNEQFF; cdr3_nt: TGCAGCGTCACAGGGGGAACCTACAATGAGCAGTTCTTC
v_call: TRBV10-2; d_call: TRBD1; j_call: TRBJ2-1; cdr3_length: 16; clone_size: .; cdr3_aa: CASKAGTGLFHNEQFF; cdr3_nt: TGCGCCAGCAAAGCCGGGACAGGGCTATTCCACAATGAGCAGTTCTTC
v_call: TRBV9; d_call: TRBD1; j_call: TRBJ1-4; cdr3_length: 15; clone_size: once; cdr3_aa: CASSEGTGTWEKLFF; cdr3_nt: TGTGCCAGCAGCGAGGGGACAGGGACCTGGGAAAAACTGTTTTTT
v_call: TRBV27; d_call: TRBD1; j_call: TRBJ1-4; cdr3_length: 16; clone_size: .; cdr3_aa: CASGWRRGRVNEKLFF; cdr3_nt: TGTGCCAGCGGATGGCGAAGGGGGCGAGTTAATGAAAAACTGTTTTTT
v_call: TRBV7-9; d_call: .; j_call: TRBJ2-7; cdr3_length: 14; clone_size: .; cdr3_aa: CASSPAWESYEQYF; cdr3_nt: TGTGCCAGCAGCCCCGCATGGGAGTCCTACGAGCAGTACTTC
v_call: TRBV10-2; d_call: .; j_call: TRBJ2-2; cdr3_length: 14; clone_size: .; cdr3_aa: CASSGSINTGELFF; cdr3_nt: TGCGCCAGCAGTGGGTCCATTAACACCGGGGAGCTGTTTTTT
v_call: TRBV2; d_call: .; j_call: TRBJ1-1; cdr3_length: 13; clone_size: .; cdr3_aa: CASTRTLNTEAFF; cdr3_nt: TGTGCCAGCACCCGGACATTGAACACTGAAGCTTTCTTT
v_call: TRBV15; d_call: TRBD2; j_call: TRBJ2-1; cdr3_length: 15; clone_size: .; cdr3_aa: CATSRDGGGYNEQFF; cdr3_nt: TGTGCCACCAGCAGAGATGGCGGGGGCTACAATGAGCAGTTCTTC
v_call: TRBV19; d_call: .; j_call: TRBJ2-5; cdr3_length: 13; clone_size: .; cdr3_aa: CASSADGEETQYF; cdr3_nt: TGTGCCAGTAGTGCGGACGGGGAAGAGACCCAGTACTTC
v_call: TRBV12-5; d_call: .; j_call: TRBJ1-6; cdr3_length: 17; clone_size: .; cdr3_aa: CASAFSTEGTYNSPLHF; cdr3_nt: TGTGCTAGTGCTTTTAGTACAGAGGGTACCTATAATTCACCCCTCCACTTT
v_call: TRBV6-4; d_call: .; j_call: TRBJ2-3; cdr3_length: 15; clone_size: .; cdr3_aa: CASSPVGGGTDTQYF; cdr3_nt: TGTGCCAGCAGTCCCGTTGGAGGGGGCACAGATACGCAGTATTTT
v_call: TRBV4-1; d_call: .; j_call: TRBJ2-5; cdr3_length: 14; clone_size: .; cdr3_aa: CASSQADGQETQYF; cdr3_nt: TGCGCCAGCAGCCAAGCAGATGGCCAAGAGACCCAGTACTTC
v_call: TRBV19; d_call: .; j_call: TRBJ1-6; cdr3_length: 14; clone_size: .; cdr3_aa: CASSMGRERSPLHF; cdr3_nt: TGTGCCAGTAGTATGGGCAGGGAACGTTCACCCCTCCACTTT
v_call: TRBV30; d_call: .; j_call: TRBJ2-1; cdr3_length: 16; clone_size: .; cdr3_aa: CAWSDPAAILYNEQFF; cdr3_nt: TGTGCCTGGAGTGACCCCGCGGCAATCCTCTACAATGAGCAGTTCTTC
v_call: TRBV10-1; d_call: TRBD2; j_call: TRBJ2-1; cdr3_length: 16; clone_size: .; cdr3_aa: CASSESEAGGRGEQFF; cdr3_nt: TGCGCCAGCAGTGAGTCAGAAGCGGGGGGCCGGGGTGAGCAGTTCTTC
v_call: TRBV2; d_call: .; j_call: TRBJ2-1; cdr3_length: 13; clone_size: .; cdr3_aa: CASPRAGTNEQFF; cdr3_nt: TGTGCCAGCCCTAGGGCAGGGACTAATGAGCAGTTCTTC
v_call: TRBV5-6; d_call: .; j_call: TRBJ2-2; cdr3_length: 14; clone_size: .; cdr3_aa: CASSLAVVAGELFF; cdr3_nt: TGTGCCAGCAGCTTGGCCGTTGTCGCCGGGGAGCTGTTTTTT
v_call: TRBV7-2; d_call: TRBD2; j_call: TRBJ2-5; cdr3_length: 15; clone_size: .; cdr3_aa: CASSISGAGGETQYF; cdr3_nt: TGTGCCAGCAGTATCAGCGGGGCCGGTGGGGAGACCCAGTACTTC
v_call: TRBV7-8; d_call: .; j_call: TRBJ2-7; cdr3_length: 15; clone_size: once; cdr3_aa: CASSPTRSRGHEQYF; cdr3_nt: TGTGCCAGCAGCCCGACCAGAAGTAGGGGCCACGAGCAGTACTTC
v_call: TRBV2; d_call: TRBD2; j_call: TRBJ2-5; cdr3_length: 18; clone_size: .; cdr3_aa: CASSEAGTSGGAGETQYF; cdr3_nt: TGTGCCAGCAGTGAAGCTGGGACTAGCGGGGGGGCCGGGGAGACCCAGTACTTC
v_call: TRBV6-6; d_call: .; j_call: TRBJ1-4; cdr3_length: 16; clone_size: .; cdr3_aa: CASSIRRGVMEEKLFF; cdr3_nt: TGTGCCAGCAGTATTCGGCGGGGGGTCATGGAGGAAAAACTGTTTTTT
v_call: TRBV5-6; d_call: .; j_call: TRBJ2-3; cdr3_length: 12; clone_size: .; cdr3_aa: CASGGGTDTQYF; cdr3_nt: TGTGCCAGCGGAGGAGGCACAGATACGCAGTATTTT
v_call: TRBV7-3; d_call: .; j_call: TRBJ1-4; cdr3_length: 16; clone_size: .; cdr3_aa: CASSLRYRDGREKLFF; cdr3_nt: TGTGCCAGCAGCCTCCGATACAGGGACGGGAGGGAAAAACTGTTTTTT
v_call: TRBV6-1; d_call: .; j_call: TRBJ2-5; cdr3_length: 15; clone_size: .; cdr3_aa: CASREVPGMAETQYF; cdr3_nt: TGTGCCAGCAGGGAAGTTCCAGGGATGGCAGAGACCCAGTACTTC
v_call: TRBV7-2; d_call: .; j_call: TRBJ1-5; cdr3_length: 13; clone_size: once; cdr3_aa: CASSLGGEQPQHF; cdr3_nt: TGTGCCAGCAGCTTGGGGGGGGAGCAGCCCCAGCATTTT